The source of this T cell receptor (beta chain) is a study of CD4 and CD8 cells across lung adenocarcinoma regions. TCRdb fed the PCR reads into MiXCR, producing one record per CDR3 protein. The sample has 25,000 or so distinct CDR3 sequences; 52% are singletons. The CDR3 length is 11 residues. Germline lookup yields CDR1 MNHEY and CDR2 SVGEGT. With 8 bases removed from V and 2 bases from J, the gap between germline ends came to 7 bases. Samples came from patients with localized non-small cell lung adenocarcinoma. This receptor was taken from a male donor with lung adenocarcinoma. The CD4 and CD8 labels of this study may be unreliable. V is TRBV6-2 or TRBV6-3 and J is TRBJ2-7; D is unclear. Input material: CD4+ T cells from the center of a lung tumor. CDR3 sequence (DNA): TGTGCCAGCGCCACTACCTACGAGCAGTACTTC. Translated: CASATTYEQYF.